This TCR beta chain was identified in a study of Graves' ophthalmopathy and Graves' hyperthyroidism. As the template, RNA transcripts were used to amplify TCR beta CDR3 regions. Second-round multiplex PCR followed a first-round RT-PCR using HTBI primers. TCRdb processed the multiplex PCR reads anew with MiXCR; each CDR3 protein has one entry. The sample yields about 400,000 distinct CDR3 sequences, approximately 16% seen once. Germline CDR1 and CDR2: SGHRS and YFSETQ. The V segment lost 4 bases and the J segment 3 bases; nucleotides outside the gene matches: 9. The CDR3 covers 16 residues. This clonotype was observed at least ten times.

The chain carries TRBV5-1 and TRBJ2-7, with 11 bases that match TRBD1. The clonotype originates from a woman aged 18-30 years with Graves' ophthalmopathy. Sequenced material: peripheral blood. The CDR3 DNA reads TGCGCCAGCAGCCAACGAGGGGGGACAGGGGGCTACGAGCAGTACTTC. Its protein is CASSQRGGTGGYEQYF.